This T cell receptor beta chain was sequenced during a study of post-analysis software for immune sequencing data (dated by TCRdb to the mid-2010s). For the wider study: Disease courses on record covered relapsing-remitting, secondary progressive and progressive-relapsing multiple sclerosis, though some patients had no subtype annotation. The patient repertoires were compared against 10 to 12 previously published healthy control repertoires obtained from donors aged roughly 6 to 25 years. A subset of samples was prepared in parallel using single-end sample barcoding, then pooled and co-amplified after Illumina adapter ligation. Broad study findings and their caveats: The multiple sclerosis patient group was slightly younger than the control group. Direct clustering with F measure revealed strong co-clustering of samples prepared in the same batch, which led to a batch-effect correction. Significantly higher frequencies in patients than in controls were found for roughly 5 TRBV segments, including TRBV5-6, TRBV5-1 and TRBV20-1. Significantly lower normalized Chao1 diversity was found in multiple sclerosis patients than in controls, suggesting substantial peripheral T-cell clonal expansion.

To demonstrate the VDJtools post-analysis software, TCR beta repertoires were profiled from the peripheral blood of more than ten young patients with multiple sclerosis. The multiple sclerosis patients were children and adolescents ranging in age from roughly 6 to 16 years. The V end loses 1 base and the J end loses 6 bases, and a stretch of 13 bases separates them. The CDR3 goes from the cysteine to the phenylalanine over 14 residues. CDR3 DNA is the only sequence kept; it has 42 bases, read in frame from the first base. Via the germline V gene, CDR1 is MGHRA and CDR2 YSYEKL. This clonotype was seen ten or more times. Its antigen remains undetermined. No much larger clone is present one base from it, and per-base qualities are unavailable. The library relied on PCR. The reads were generated on an Illumina HiSeq 2500. Unique molecular identifiers were incorporated into TCR beta cDNA libraries to reduce PCR and sequencing biases. Per 1 to 10 million input T cells, approximately 500,000 cDNA molecules were obtained, such that each molecule approximated one T cell. The patient libraries were prepared and sequenced using the same protocol as the earlier healthy control dataset. Samples belonging to the same batch were prepared together, multiplexed and sequenced on a shared HiSeq lane. The source study handled its data this way. MIGEC handled the raw barcoded reads, throwing out single-read molecular identifier groups before consensus assembly and CDR3 extraction. VDJtools was used for post-analysis of the clonotype tables, and diversity was normalized by down-sampling every dataset to the size of the smallest sample. Repertoire overlap clustering matched CDR3 amino acid but not nucleotide sequences to correct batch-related cross-sample contamination. TCRdb reprocessing: public reads trimmed at Q25 with fastp, clones called with MiXCR, in-frame beta chains kept. Rows are combined by CDR3 protein, so each entry shows the most common genes and DNA. The V and J calls and clone size come from TCRdb's table, not from the authors' own analysis. The sample contains hundreds of thousands of distinct CDR3 sequences, 30% of them found a single time. The top ten hold 0.5% to 0.6% of the sample.

Sequenced material: blood. The chain employs TRBV4-1 and TRBJ2-7, with the D gene too uncertain to name. The receptor was isolated from a girl aged 5-17 years with multiple sclerosis. The CDR3 amino acid sequence is: CASSQVPSSREQYF. The sequence in DNA is TGCGCCAGCAGCCAAGTTCCCTCGAGCCGCGAGCAGTACTTC.